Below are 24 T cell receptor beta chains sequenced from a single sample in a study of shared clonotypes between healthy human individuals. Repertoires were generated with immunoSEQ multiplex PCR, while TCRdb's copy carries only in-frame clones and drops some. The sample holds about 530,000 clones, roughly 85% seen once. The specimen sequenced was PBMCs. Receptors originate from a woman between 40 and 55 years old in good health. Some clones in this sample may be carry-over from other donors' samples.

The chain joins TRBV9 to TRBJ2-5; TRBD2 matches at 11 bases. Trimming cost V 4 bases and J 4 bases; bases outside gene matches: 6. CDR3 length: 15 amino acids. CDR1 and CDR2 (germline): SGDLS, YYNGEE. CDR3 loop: CASSSLAGAGETQYF. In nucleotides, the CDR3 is TGTGCCAGCAGCTCACTAGCGGGAGCGGGAGAGACCCAGTACTTC.

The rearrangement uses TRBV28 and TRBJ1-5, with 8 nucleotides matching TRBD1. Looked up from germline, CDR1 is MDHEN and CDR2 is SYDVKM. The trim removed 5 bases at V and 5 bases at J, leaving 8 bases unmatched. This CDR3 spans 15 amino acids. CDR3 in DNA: TGTGCCAGCAGTAGGGGACAGGATTGGGATCAGCCCCAGCATTTT. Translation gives CASSRGQDWDQPQHF.

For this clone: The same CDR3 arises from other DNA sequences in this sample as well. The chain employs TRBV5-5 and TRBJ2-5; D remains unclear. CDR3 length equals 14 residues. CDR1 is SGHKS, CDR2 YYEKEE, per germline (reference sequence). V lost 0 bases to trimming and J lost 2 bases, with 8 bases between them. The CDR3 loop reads CASSLGARQETQYF. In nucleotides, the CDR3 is TGTGCCAGCAGCTTGGGGGCCCGGCAAGAGACCCAGTACTTC. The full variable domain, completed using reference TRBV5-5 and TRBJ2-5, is DAGVTQSPTHLIKTRGQQVTLRCSPISGHKSVSWYQQVLGQGPQFIFQYYEKEERGRGNFPDRFSARQFPNYSSELNVNALLLGDSALYLCASSLGARQETQYFGPGTRLLVL.

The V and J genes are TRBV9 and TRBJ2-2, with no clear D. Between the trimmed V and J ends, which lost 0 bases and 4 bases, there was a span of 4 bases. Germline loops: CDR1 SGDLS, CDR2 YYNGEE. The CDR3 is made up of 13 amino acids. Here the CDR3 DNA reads TGTGCCAGCAGCGTAGATGGCACCGGGGAGCTGTTTTTT. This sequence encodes CASSVDGTGELFF.

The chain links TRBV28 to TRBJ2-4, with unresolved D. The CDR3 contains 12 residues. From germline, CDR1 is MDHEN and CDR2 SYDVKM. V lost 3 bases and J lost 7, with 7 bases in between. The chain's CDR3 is CASSFRRNIQYF. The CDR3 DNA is TGTGCCAGCAGTTTTCGCCGCAACATTCAGTACTTC.

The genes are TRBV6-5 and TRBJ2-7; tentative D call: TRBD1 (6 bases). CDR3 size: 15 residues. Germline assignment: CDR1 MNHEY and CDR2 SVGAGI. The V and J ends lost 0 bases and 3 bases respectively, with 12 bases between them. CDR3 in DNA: TGTGCCAGCAGTTACTCAGGGGGAGAGGGCTACGAGCAGTACTTC. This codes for CASSYSGGEGYEQYF.

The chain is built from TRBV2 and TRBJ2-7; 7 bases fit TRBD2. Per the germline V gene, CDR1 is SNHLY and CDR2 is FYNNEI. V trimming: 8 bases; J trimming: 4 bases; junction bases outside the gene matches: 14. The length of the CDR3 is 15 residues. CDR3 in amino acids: CASRELGRVLYEQYF. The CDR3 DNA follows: TGTGCCAGCCGCGAGCTAGGGAGGGTTCTTTACGAGCAGTACTTC.

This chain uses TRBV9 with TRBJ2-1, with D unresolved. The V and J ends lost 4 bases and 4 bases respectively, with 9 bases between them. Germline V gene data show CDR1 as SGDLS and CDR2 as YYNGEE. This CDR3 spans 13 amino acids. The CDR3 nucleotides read TGTGCCAGCAGCCCCCAACGGTACAATGAGCAGTTCTTC. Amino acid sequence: CASSPQRYNEQFF.

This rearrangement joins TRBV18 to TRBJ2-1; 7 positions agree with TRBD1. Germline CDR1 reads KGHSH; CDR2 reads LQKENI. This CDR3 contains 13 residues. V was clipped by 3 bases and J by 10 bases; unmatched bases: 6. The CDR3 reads CASSPSGTVEQFF. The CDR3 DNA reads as TGTGCCAGCTCACCCTCCGGGACAGTCGAGCAGTTCTTC.

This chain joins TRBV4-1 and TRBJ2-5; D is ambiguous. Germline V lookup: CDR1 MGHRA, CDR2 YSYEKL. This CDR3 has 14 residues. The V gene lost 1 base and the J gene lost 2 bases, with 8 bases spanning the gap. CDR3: CASSQGTSQETQYF. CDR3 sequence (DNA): TGCGCCAGCAGCCAAGGGACCTCGCAAGAGACCCAGTACTTC.

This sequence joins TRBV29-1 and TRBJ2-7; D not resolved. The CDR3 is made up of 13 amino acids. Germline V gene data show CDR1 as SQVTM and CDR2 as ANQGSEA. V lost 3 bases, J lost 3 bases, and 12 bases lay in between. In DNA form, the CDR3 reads TGCAGCGTTGAGAGTACTGGGCGCTACGAGCAGTACTTC. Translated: CSVESTGRYEQYF.

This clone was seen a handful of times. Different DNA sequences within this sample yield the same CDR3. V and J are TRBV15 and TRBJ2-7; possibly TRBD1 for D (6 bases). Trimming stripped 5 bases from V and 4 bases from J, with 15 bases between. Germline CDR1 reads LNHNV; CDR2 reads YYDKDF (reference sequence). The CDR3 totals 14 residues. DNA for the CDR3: TGTGCCACCAGCCCCGAGGGGGTGGGTTACGAGCAGTACTTC. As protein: CATSPEGVGYEQYF. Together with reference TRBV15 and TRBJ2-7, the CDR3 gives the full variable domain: DAMVIQNPRYQVTQFGKPVTLSCSQTLNHNVMYWYQQKSSQAPKLLFHYYDKDFNNEADTPDNFQSRRPNTSFCFLDIRSPGLGDTAMYLCATSPEGVGYEQYFGPGTRLTVT.

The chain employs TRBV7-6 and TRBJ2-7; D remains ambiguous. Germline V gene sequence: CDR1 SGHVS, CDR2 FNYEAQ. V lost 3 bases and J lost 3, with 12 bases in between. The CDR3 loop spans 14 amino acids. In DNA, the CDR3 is TGTGCCAGCAGCTTCGCGCTAGGCAACTACGAGCAGTACTTC. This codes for CASSFALGNYEQYF.

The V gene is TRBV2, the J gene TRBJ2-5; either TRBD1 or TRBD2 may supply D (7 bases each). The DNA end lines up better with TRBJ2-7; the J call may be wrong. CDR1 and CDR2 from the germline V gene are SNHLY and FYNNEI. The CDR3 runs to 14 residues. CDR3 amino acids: CASSDQGGTYEQYF. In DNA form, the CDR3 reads TGTGCCAGCAGTGATCAGGGGGGGACCTACGAGCAGTACTTC.

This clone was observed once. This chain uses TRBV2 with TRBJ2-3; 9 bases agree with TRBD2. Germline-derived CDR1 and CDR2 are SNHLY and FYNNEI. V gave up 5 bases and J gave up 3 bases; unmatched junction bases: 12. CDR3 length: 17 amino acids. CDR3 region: CASSLLAGAARTDTQYF. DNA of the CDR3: TGTGCCAGCAGTCTATTAGCGGGAGCGGCACGTACAGATACGCAGTATTTT.

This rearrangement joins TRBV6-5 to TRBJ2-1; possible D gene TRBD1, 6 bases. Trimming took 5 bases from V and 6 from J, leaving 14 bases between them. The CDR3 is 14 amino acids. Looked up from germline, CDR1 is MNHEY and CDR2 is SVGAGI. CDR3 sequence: CASSPSDSGNEQFF. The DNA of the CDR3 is TGTGCCAGCAGTCCTTCGGACAGTGGCAATGAGCAGTTCTTC.

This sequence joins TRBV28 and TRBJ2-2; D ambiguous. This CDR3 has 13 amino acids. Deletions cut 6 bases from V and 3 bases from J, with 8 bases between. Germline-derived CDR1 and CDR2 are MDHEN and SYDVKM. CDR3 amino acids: CASSRRDTGELFF. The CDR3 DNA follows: TGTGCCAGCAGCCGTAGGGACACCGGGGAGCTGTTTTTT.

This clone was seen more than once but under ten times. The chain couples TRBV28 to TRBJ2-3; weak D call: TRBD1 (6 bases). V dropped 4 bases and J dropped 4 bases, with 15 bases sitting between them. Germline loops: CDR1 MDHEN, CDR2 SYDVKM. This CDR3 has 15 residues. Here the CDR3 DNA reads TGTGCCAGCAGTTGGTCAGGGGTTAGGGCAGATACGCAGTATTTT. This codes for CASSWSGVRADTQYF.

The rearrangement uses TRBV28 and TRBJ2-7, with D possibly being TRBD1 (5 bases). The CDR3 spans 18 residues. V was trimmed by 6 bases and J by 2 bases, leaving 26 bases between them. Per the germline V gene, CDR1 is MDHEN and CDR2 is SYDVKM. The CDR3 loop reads CASSPPPGPGSPTYEQYF. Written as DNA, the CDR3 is TGTGCCAGCAGCCCACCCCCAGGGCCGGGCTCCCCCACCTACGAGCAGTACTTC.

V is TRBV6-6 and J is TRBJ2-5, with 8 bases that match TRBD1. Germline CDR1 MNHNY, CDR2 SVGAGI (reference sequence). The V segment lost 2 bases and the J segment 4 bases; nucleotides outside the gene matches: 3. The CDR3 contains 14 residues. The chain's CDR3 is CASSYGQGGETQYF. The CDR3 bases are TGTGCCAGCAGTTACGGACAGGGAGGAGAGACCCAGTACTTC.

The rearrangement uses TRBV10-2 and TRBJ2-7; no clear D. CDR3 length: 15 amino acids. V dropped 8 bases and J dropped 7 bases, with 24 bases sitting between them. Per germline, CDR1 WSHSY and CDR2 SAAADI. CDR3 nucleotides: TGCGCCAGCGGGCGTTGGAAGGATTTGGCGGAAGAGCAGTACTTC. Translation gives CASGRWKDLAEEQYF.

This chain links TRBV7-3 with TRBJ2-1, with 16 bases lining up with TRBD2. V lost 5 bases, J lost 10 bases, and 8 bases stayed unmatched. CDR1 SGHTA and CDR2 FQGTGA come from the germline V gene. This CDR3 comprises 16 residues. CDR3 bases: TGTGCCAGCAGCCCGTCCGGGACTAGCGGGAGGGAGGAGCAGTTCTTC. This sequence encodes CASSPSGTSGREEQFF.

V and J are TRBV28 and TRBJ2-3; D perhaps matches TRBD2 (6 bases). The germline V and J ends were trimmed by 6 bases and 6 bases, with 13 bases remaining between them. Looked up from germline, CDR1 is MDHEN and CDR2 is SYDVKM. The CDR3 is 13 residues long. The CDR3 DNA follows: TGTGCCAGCAGGGGAGGTGGGCACGATACGCAGTATTTT. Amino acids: CASRGGGHDTQYF.

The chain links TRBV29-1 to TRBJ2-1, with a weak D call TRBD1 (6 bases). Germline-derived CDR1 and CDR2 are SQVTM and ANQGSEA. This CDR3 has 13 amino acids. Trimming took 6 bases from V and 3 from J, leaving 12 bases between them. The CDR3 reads CSVARQDYNEQFF. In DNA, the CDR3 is TGCAGCGTGGCTCGACAGGACTACAATGAGCAGTTCTTC.